This TCR beta chain was retrieved from a study of cytomegalovirus exposure and HLA in healthy donors. Study-wide background: An earlier analysis identified 117 million unique TCR beta sequences in 150 million to 200 million T cells. The study, taken as a whole, reports: The only immune exposure information that was available was CMV serostatus. Versus the roughly 690-donor mean, an Asian-associated ancestry cluster reportedly showed fewer N-insertions in a later analysis. TCR beta chains numbering more than 150 were designated cytomegalovirus-associated.

This clone was observed once. The antigen remains undetermined. From germline, CDR1 is SGDLS and CDR2 YYNGEE. The CDR3 loop spans 17 amino acids. Trimming left V 0 bases short and J 0 bases short, with 12 bases between. This PCR relied on a set of 60 Vbeta primers and 13 Jbeta primers. TCRdb keeps only in-frame clones here, not all; method: immunoSEQ multiplex PCR. This sample has about 130,000 clones; roughly 74% occur once, and the top ten carry nearly 6%. Sequenced input: PBMCs. The receptor was derived from a woman aged 50 to 65 in good health and CMV-seropositive. The chain carries TRBV9 and TRBJ2-2, with a weak D call TRBD1 (6 bases). For the CDR3, the DNA is TGTGCCAGCAGCGTAGTCCGTCACAGGGCGAACACCGGGGAGCTGTTTTTT. It encodes CASSVVRHRANTGELFF.